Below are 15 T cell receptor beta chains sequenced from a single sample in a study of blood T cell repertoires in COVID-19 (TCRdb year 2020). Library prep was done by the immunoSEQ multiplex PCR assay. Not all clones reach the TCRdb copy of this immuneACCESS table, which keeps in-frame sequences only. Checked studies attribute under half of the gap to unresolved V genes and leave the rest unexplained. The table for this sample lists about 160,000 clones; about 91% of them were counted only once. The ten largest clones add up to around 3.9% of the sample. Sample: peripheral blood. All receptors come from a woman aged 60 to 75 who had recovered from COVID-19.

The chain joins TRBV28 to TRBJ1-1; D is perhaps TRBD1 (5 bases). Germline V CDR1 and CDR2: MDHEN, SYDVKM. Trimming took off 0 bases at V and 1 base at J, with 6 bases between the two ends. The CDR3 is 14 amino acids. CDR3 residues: CASSLWGGNTEAFF. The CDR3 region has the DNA TGTGCCAGCAGTTTATGGGGGGGGAACACTGAAGCTTTCTTT.

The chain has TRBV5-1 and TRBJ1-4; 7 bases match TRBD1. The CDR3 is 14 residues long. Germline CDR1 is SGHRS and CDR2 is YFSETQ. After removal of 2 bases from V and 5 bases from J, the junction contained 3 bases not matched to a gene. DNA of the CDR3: TGCGCCAGCAGCTTTGGACAGGACAATGAAAAACTGTTTTTT. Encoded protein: CASSFGQDNEKLFF.

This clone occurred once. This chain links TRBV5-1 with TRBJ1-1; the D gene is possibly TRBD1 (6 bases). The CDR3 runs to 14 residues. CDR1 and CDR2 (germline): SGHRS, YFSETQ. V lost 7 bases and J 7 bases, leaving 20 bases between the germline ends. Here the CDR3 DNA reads TGCGCCAGCTGCCGGACGGGTGGACAGTTTGAAGCTTTCTTT. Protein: CASCRTGGQFEAFF. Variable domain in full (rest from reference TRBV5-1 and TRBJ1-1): KAGVTQTPRYLIKTRGQQVTLSCSPISGHRSVSWYQQTPGQGLQFLFEYFSETQRNKGNFPGRFSGRQFSNSRSEMNVSTLELGDSALYLCASCRTGGQFEAFFGQGTRLTVV.

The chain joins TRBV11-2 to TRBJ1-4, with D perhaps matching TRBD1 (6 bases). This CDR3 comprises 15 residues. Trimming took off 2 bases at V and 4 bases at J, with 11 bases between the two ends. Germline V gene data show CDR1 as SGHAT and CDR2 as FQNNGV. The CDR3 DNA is TGTGCCAGCAGCTTATGGGCAGGGGTTAATGAAAAACTGTTTTTT. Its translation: CASSLWAGVNEKLFF.

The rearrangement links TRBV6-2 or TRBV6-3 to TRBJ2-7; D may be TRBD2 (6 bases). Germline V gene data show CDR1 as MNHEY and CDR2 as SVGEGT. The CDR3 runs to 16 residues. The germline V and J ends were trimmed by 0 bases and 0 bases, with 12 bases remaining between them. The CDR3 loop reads CASSYSGTFGSYEQYF. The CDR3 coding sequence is TGTGCCAGCAGTTACTCCGGGACTTTCGGCTCCTACGAGCAGTACTTC.

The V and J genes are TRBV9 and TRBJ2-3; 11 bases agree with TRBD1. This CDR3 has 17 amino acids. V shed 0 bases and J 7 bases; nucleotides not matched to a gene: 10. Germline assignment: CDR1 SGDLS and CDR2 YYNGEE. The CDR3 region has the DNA TGTGCCAGCAGCGTAGAGAGGAGGGGACAGGGGGACTATACGCAGTATTTT. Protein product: CASSVERRGQGDYTQYF.

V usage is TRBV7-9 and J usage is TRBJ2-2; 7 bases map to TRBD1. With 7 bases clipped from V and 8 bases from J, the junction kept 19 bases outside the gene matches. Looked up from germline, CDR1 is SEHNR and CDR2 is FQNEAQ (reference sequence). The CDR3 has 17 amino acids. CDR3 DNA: TGTGCCAGCACCCGTTCCCGTGAGAAGCTCAGGGGGGGGGAGCTGTTTTTT. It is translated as CASTRSREKLRGGELFF.

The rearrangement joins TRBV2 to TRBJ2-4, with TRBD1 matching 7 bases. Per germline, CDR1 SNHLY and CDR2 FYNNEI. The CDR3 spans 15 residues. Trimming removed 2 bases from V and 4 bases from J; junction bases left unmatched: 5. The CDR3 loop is CASSEFPRGKNIQYF. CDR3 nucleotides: TGTGCCAGCAGTGAATTTCCCAGGGGGAAAAACATTCAGTACTTC.

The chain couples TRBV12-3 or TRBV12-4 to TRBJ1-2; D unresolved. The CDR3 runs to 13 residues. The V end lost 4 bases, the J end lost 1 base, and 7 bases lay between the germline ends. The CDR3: CASSSQVNYGYTF. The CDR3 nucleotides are TGTGCCAGCAGTTCCCAGGTTAACTATGGCTACACCTTC.

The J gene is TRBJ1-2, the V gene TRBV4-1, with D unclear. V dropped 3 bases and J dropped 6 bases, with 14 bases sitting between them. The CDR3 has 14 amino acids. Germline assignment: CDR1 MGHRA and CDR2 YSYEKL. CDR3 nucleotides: TGCGCCAGCAGCCATACGGGGAGGGAGGATGGCTACACCTTC. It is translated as CASSHTGREDGYTF.

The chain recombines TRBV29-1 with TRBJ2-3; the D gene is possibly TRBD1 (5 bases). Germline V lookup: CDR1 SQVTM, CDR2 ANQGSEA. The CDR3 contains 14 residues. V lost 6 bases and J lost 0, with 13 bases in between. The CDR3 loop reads CSVKQEPSTDTQYF. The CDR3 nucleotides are TGCAGCGTGAAACAGGAGCCTAGCACAGATACGCAGTATTTT.

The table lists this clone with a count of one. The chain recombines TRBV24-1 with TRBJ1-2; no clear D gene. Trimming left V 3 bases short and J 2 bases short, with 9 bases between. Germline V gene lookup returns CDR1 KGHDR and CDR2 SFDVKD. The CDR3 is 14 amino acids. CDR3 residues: CATSDRIVNYGYTF. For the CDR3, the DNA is TGTGCCACCAGTGATCGAATAGTAAACTATGGCTACACCTTC.

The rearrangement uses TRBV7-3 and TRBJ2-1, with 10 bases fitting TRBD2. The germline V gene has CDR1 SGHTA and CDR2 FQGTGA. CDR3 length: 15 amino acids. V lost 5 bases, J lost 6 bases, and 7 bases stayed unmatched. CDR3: CASSATSGDGNEQFF. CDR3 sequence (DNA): TGTGCCAGCAGCGCCACTAGCGGGGACGGCAATGAGCAGTTCTTC.

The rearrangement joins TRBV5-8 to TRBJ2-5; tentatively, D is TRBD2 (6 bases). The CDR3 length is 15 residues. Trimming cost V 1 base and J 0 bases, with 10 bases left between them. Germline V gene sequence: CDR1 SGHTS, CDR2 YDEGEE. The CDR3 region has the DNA TGTGCCAGCAGCTTGCTCGGGGGAGACCAAGAGACCCAGTACTTC. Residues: CASSLLGGDQETQYF. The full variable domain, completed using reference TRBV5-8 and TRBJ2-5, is EAGVTQSPTHLIKTRGQQATLRCSPISGHTSVYWYQQALGLGLQFLLWYDEGEERNRGNFPPRFSGRQFPNYSSELNVNALELEDSALYLCASSLLGGDQETQYFGPGTRLLVL.

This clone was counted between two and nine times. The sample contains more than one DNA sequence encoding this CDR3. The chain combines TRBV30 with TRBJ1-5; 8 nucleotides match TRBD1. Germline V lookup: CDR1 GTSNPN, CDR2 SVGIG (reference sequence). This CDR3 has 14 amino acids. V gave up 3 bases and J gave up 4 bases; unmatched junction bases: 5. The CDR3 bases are TGTGCCTGGAGCGACAGGGGTTTAAATCAGCCCCAGCATTTT. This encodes CAWSDRGLNQPQHF.